The 18 T cell receptor beta chains presented below share a single source sample, sequenced in a study of blood T cell repertoires in COVID-19. Here immunoSEQ multiplex PCR was the method, and the copy in TCRdb shows in-frame clones only, minus some. The profile covers about 160,000 clones, with about 80% appearing a single time and approximately 8% taken by the ten largest. The sequencing input was peripheral blood. The receptors shown here come from a man aged 60-69 years with acute or convalescent COVID-19.

This chain links TRBV6-5 with TRBJ2-1, with TRBD2 matching over 11 bases. V lost 4 bases and J lost 6; bases outside the gene matches: 5. There are 15 residues in the CDR3. The germline V gene has CDR1 MNHEY and CDR2 SVGAGI. CDR3 loop: CASSLAGGLFNEQFF. DNA of the CDR3: TGTGCCAGCAGTTTAGCGGGGGGGCTGTTCAATGAGCAGTTCTTC.

The chain recombines TRBV10-2 with TRBJ1-2, with 7 bases that match TRBD1. The V and J ends lost 6 bases and 0 bases, in that order; junction bases with no gene match: 4. The CDR3 runs to 14 residues. CDR1 WSHSY and CDR2 SAAADI come from the germline V gene. The CDR3 spells CASRSGGTNYGYTF. DNA of the CDR3: TGCGCCAGCAGATCAGGGGGAACTAACTATGGCTACACCTTC.

Only one count was recorded for this clone. This chain uses TRBV18 with TRBJ1-6, with 10 bases matching TRBD1. V lost 3 bases and J lost 2; bases outside the gene matches: 1. The CDR3 spans 16 residues. The germline CDR1 and CDR2 sequences are KGHSH and LQKENI. CDR3 coding DNA: TGTGCCAGCTCACCCGGGACAGGGGCCTATAATTCACCCCTCCACTTT. The encoded protein is CASSPGTGAYNSPLHF.

This rearrangement joins TRBV9 to TRBJ2-5; maybe TRBD2 (5 bases). The V and J ends lost 4 bases and 3 bases respectively, with 19 bases between them. CDR1 SGDLS and CDR2 YYNGEE come from the germline V gene. The CDR3 runs to 16 residues. CDR3 sequence (DNA): TGTGCCAGCAGCCTTCGAGGGAGAGGGCAGGAAGAGACCCAGTACTTC. Translating it yields CASSLRGRGQEETQYF.

The CDR3 DNA reads as TGCAGCGTGGTATCGAGCAGACGGGGTGAAAAACTGTTTTTT. This translates into CSVVSSRRGEKLFF. The rearrangement links TRBV29-1 to TRBJ1-4; D gene unclear. Germline-derived CDR1 and CDR2 are SQVTM and ANQGSEA. The CDR3 is 14 amino acids. The V and J ends lost 6 bases and 7 bases respectively, with 18 bases between them.

The J gene is TRBJ1-3, the V gene TRBV11-2; D gene uncertain. The CDR3 extends over 14 amino acids. Trimming removed 5 bases from V and 1 base from J, with 9 bases in between. CDR1 and CDR2 from the germline V gene are SGHAT and FQNNGV. In nucleotides, the CDR3 is TGTGCCAGCAGCGTTACGGGATCTGGAAACACCATATATTTT. Translated, it gives CASSVTGSGNTIYF.

The chain employs TRBV6-1 and TRBJ2-7, with 12 bases lining up with TRBD2. The CDR3 totals 17 residues. CDR1 is MNHNS and CDR2 is SASEGT in the germline V gene. Germline trimming cut 4 bases from V and 0 bases from J; bases unmatched to any gene: 7. The CDR3 sequence: CASSALTSGGLSYEQYF. In DNA, the CDR3 is TGTGCCAGCAGTGCCTTAACTAGCGGGGGGCTCTCCTACGAGCAGTACTTC.

The chain carries TRBV5-6 and TRBJ1-2, with 7 bases fitting TRBD1. CDR1 and CDR2 from the germline V gene are SGHDT and YYEEEE. V was clipped by 4 bases and J by 3 bases; unmatched bases: 9. The CDR3 runs 15 residues. CDR3 nucleotide sequence: TGTGCCAGCAGCACAGGACAGGTAGGGGACTATGGCTACACCTTC. Its translation: CASSTGQVGDYGYTF.

The genes are TRBV18 and TRBJ2-7, with 7 bases identical to TRBD1. V lost 5 bases, J lost 4 bases, and 8 bases stayed unmatched. CDR1 is KGHSH and CDR2 is LQKENI in the germline V gene. This CDR3 is built from 14 residues. The CDR3 region has the DNA TGTGCCAGCTCAAAAGGGACAGCTCAATACGAGCAGTACTTC. Translated, it gives CASSKGTAQYEQYF.

This clone was detected ten times or more. This chain joins TRBV19 and TRBJ1-1; 12 nucleotides match TRBD1. From germline, CDR1 is LNHDA and CDR2 SQIVND (reference sequence). V dropped 5 bases and J dropped 6; count of bases not matched to a gene: 7. CDR3 length equals 15 residues. CDR3 protein: CASSSGTGGFPEAFF. CDR3 DNA: TGTGCCAGTAGTTCAGGGACAGGGGGCTTTCCTGAAGCTTTCTTT.

The rearrangement links TRBV27 to TRBJ1-2; weak D call: TRBD1 (6 bases). The CDR3 runs 17 residues. Trimming took 8 bases from V and 4 from J, leaving 26 bases between them. Germline V gene sequence: CDR1 MNHEY, CDR2 SMNVEV (reference sequence). In nucleotides, the CDR3 is TGTGCCAGCGCGGAAGGGGGACATTCCTCTCCCCTCTATGGCTACACCTTC. It translates to CASAEGGHSSPLYGYTF.

The J gene is TRBJ2-2, the V gene TRBV6-5; 7 bases are a match to TRBD1. The CDR3 spans 15 residues. Germline loops: CDR1 MNHEY, CDR2 SVGAGI. J lost 7 bases, V lost 6 bases, and 11 bases had no gene match. The CDR3 here is CASSSPRQGHGELFF. CDR3 coding DNA: TGTGCCAGCAGCTCCCCGCGACAGGGCCACGGGGAGCTGTTTTTT.

The chain is built from TRBV6-6 and TRBJ1-3; 7 nucleotides line up with TRBD1. Unmatched junction bases numbered 5, after V lost 6 bases and J lost 0 bases. This CDR3 contains 15 residues. The germline V gene has CDR1 MNHNY and CDR2 SVGAGI (reference sequence). As DNA, the CDR3 is TGTGCCAGCAGCCATCGGGACAGCTCTGGAAACACCATATATTTT. It encodes CASSHRDSSGNTIYF.

This clone came up many times. V gene TRBV9 combines with J gene TRBJ1-1; weak D call: TRBD1 (5 bases). The CDR3 extends over 14 amino acids. The V and J ends lost 0 bases and 5 bases respectively, with 11 bases between them. CDR1 is SGDLS, CDR2 YYNGEE, per germline. The CDR3 region is CASSVGPGGTEAFF. The CDR3 DNA follows: TGTGCCAGCAGCGTAGGTCCGGGGGGGACTGAAGCTTTCTTT. Using reference TRBV9 and TRBJ1-1 for the parts outside the CDR3, the full variable domain is DSGVTQTPKHLITATGQRVTLRCSPRSGDLSVYWYQQSLDQGLQFLIQYYNGEERAKGNILERFSAQQFPDLHSELNLSSLELGDSALYFCASSVGPGGTEAFFGQGTRLTVV.

This chain connects TRBV28 to TRBJ1-1; TRBD1 matches 8 bases. There are 15 residues in the CDR3. V dropped 5 bases and J dropped 1; count of bases not matched to a gene: 6. Germline lookup yields CDR1 MDHEN and CDR2 SYDVKM. The CDR3 loop is CASSGPGTGNTEAFF. The CDR3 DNA reads TGTGCCAGCAGTGGTCCCGGGACAGGGAACACTGAAGCTTTCTTT.

This rearrangement joins TRBV5-6 to TRBJ2-7; weak D call: TRBD2 (5 bases). V was pared by 4 bases and J by 2 bases, with 16 bases between. This CDR3 spans 15 amino acids. Germline CDR1 is SGHDT and CDR2 is YYEEEE. The CDR3 is CASSTGLALTYEQYF. DNA of the CDR3: TGTGCCAGCAGCACCGGACTGGCCTTGACCTACGAGCAGTACTTC.

The chain combines TRBV5-6 with TRBJ1-1, with D perhaps TRBD1 (5 bases). This CDR3 region has 14 residues. The germline V gene has CDR1 SGHDT and CDR2 YYEEEE. The germline V and J ends were trimmed by 4 bases and 5 bases, with 15 bases remaining between them. CDR3 coding DNA: TGTGCCAGCAGCCTCGGACACGGGGGGACTGAAGCTTTCTTT. Translation: CASSLGHGGTEAFF.

The chain joins TRBV29-1 to TRBJ2-4; 8 positions match TRBD1. The CDR3 contains 11 residues. Germline CDR1 and CDR2: SQVTM and ANQGSEA. V was pared by 7 bases and J by 9 bases, with 5 bases of the junction left unmatched. CDR3 residues: CSGGQEGIQYF. The CDR3 DNA follows: TGCAGCGGGGGACAGGAAGGCATTCAGTACTTC.